This TCR beta chain was identified in a study of control samples from healthy donors and cancer patients. Only in-frame clones appear in the TCRdb table, and some are missing; sequencing was by immunoSEQ multiplex PCR. Of tens of thousands of clones in the sample, about 90% were seen once. Germline CDR1 SGHRS, CDR2 YFSETQ. V was trimmed by 3 bases and J by 13 bases, leaving 17 bases between them. The CDR3 is made up of 13 amino acids. The chain uses TRBV5-1 and TRBJ2-1, with D tentatively TRBD1 (6 bases). Sample: PBMCs. The TCR sequence derives from a man in his sixties with colorectal cancer. The CDR3 region is CASSSVTGPLQFF. The CDR3 bases are TGCGCCAGCAGCTCTGTGACAGGACCCCTTCAGTTCTTC.